This T cell receptor (beta chain) was found in a study of blood T cell repertoires in COVID-19. Followed longitudinally, the Seattle patients had been enrolled during active infection. Measured with immunoSEQ multiplex PCR; TCRdb has only the in-frame clones, and not every one. This sample has some 180,000 clones, with roughly 77% found just once. V gave up 6 bases and J gave up 4 bases, with 9 bases separating them. Germline CDR1 is MNHEY and CDR2 is SMNVEV (reference sequence). The CDR3 is made up of 13 amino acids. The chain combines TRBV27 with TRBJ1-4, with D unclear. This receptor was taken from a woman aged 35 to 49 with COVID-19, enrolled during active disease. Sequenced sample: peripheral blood. The CDR3 DNA sequence: TGTGCCAGCAGACGGAGCGGTAATGAAAAACTGTTTTTT. Translation: CASRRSGNEKLFF.